The 28 T cell receptor beta chains in this list originate from one sample, sequenced in a study of CD8 T cells in Susac syndrome. An amount of RNA that ranged from roughly 0.5 to 1 ug was reverse transcribed with random hexamers. TCRdb analysed the immunoSEQ multiplex PCR reads with MiXCR anew, one entry per CDR3 protein. In the table there are 160,000 or so distinct CDR3 sequences, about 91% of which are singletons. Sequencing used CD4+ T cells from PBMCs. The receptors shown here come from a human donor in good health.

This chain connects TRBV7-9 to TRBJ2-2; TRBD2 is a possible D gene (5 bases). Looked up from germline, CDR1 is SEHNR and CDR2 is FQNEAQ (reference sequence). With 0 bases removed from V and 6 bases from J, the gap between germline ends came to 11 bases. This CDR3 has 15 amino acids. The CDR3 region is CASSLAMAAAGELFF. As DNA, the CDR3 is TGTGCCAGCAGCTTAGCTATGGCAGCGGCCGGGGAGCTGTTTTTT.

This CDR3 is CASSEGQGSGELFF. The CDR3 nucleotides are TGTGCCAGCAGTGAAGGACAGGGCTCCGGGGAGCTGTTTTTT. This chain connects TRBV2 to TRBJ2-2, with 7 bases fitting TRBD1. The germline gives CDR1 SNHLY, CDR2 FYNNEI. There are 14 residues in the CDR3. J was trimmed by 6 bases and V by 1 base; bases with no gene match: 2. The full variable domain, completed using reference TRBV2 and TRBJ2-2, is EPEVTQTPSHQVTQMGQEVILRCVPISNHLYFYWYRQILGQKVEFLVSFYNNEISEKSEIFDDQFSVERPDGSNFTLKIRSTKLEDSAMYFCASSEGQGSGELFFGEGSRLTVL.

V usage is TRBV3-1 and J usage is TRBJ1-1; 7 positions agree with TRBD1. The CDR3 runs to 17 residues. The trim removed 6 bases at V and 0 bases at J, leaving 13 bases unmatched. Germline assignment: CDR1 LGHDT and CDR2 YNNKEL (reference sequence). CDR3: CASSRGENRGLNTEAFF. CDR3 in DNA: TGTGCCAGCAGTCGCGGTGAGAACAGGGGACTGAACACTGAAGCTTTCTTT.

The chain employs TRBV18 and TRBJ1-2; maybe TRBD1 (5 bases). The CDR3 loop spans 14 amino acids. The germline V gene has CDR1 KGHSH and CDR2 LQKENI. Between the trimmed V and J ends, which lost 4 bases and 8 bases, there was a span of 17 bases. The CDR3 region is CASSQGQGPEGYTF. CDR3 nucleotide sequence: TGTGCCAGCTCACAGGGCCAGGGACCGGAAGGCTACACCTTC.

The V gene is TRBV20-1, the J gene TRBJ2-6; D is unclear. The CDR3 is made up of 12 amino acids. Germline V CDR1 and CDR2: DFQATT, SNEGSKA (reference sequence). Trimming removed 4 bases at V and 4 bases at J, with 5 bases between. Here the CDR3 reads CSAKAGANVLTF. The CDR3 DNA follows: TGCAGTGCTAAGGCCGGGGCCAACGTCCTGACTTTC.

The chain links TRBV29-1 to TRBJ2-1, with 7 bases lining up with TRBD2. This CDR3 spans 19 amino acids. Per the germline V gene, CDR1 is SQVTM and CDR2 is ANQGSEA. J was trimmed by 4 bases and V by 0 bases; bases with no gene match: 18. This chain's CDR3 is CSVEDQDSGWGTGYNEQFF. The CDR3 nucleotides are TGCAGCGTTGAAGATCAGGATAGCGGGTGGGGGACGGGGTACAATGAGCAGTTCTTC.

The V and J genes are TRBV3-1 and TRBJ1-2; D ambiguous. This CDR3 contains 13 residues. Trimming pared 6 bases from V and 0 bases from J, leaving 8 bases between. From germline, CDR1 is LGHDT and CDR2 YNNKEL (reference sequence). The CDR3 region is CASRGSANYGYTF. The CDR3 nucleotides are TGTGCCAGCAGGGGTTCAGCTAACTATGGCTACACCTTC.

The chain joins TRBV29-1 to TRBJ2-1; 9 nucleotides line up with TRBD1. CDR1 and CDR2 from the germline V gene are SQVTM and ANQGSEA. The CDR3 runs to 12 residues. V shed 4 bases and J 8 bases; nucleotides not matched to a gene: 3. Here the CDR3 DNA reads TGCAGCGTTGGGGACAGGGTTGATGAGCAGTTCTTC. This codes for CSVGDRVDEQFF.

As DNA, the CDR3 is TGTGCCGGGGGTAGGGGAGCCTACGAGCAGTACTTC. This translates into CAGGRGAYEQYF. The chain joins TRBV6-6 to TRBJ2-7; D may match TRBD1 or TRBD2 (5 bases each). CDR3 length: 12 amino acids. Trimming stripped 11 bases from V and 2 bases from J, with 13 bases between. Germline assignment: CDR1 MNHNY and CDR2 SVGAGI (reference sequence).

This chain uses TRBV7-2 with TRBJ2-3; the D is unclear. From germline, CDR1 is SGHTA and CDR2 FQGNSA. Trimming stripped 5 bases from V and 4 bases from J, with 7 bases between. This CDR3 has 12 amino acids. CDR3 residues: CASSTVSDTQYF. DNA for the CDR3: TGTGCCAGCAGCACCGTTTCAGATACGCAGTATTTT.

The chain is built from TRBV6-6 and TRBJ1-2; 7 bases align to TRBD1. The V gene's germline CDR1 is MNHNY and CDR2 SVGAGI (reference sequence). The ends lost 7 bases at V and 8 bases at J; junction bases unmatched: 16. The CDR3 is 15 residues long. The CDR3 protein is CASISGKTGADGYTF. The CDR3 coding sequence is TGTGCCAGCATCTCCGGTAAAACAGGGGCTGACGGCTACACCTTC.

The chain recombines TRBV6-2 or TRBV6-3 with TRBJ2-3; D is ambiguous. Germline lookup yields CDR1 MNHEY and CDR2 SVGEGT. This CDR3 region has 14 residues. V lost 0 bases to trimming and J lost 8 bases, with 12 bases between them. The CDR3 protein is CASSYSTPSGTQYF. Here the CDR3 DNA reads TGTGCCAGCAGTTACTCGACTCCCTCGGGTACGCAGTATTTT.

The rearrangement joins TRBV13 to TRBJ1-2, with D maybe TRBD1 (5 bases). This CDR3 region has 12 residues. The V gene's germline CDR1 is PRHDT and CDR2 FYEKMQ (reference sequence). V lost 5 bases to trimming and J lost 3 bases, with 7 bases between them. CDR3 in DNA: TGTGCCAGCAGCACGGGACACTATGGCTACACCTTC. This encodes CASSTGHYGYTF.

This chain connects TRBV12-3 or TRBV12-4 to TRBJ1-6, with D hard to call. V shed 8 bases and J shed 10 bases, with 15 bases lying between them. The CDR3 covers 13 residues. The CDR3 loop is CASRTGEESPLHF. The CDR3, as DNA: TGTGCCAGCCGAACCGGCGAGGAATCACCCCTCCACTTT.

This sequence joins TRBV5-6 and TRBJ2-1; 9 bases are a match to TRBD1. The CDR3 consists of 12 residues. Germline V gene data show CDR1 as SGHDT and CDR2 as YYEEEE. Germline trimming cut 2 bases from V and 10 bases from J; bases unmatched to any gene: 1. CDR3 loop: CASSFGTGEQFF. CDR3 sequence (DNA): TGTGCCAGCAGCTTCGGGACAGGGGAGCAGTTCTTC. Based on the CDR3 plus reference TRBV5-6 and TRBJ2-1, the full variable domain is DAGVTQSPTHLIKTRGQQVTLRCSPKSGHDTVSWYQQALGQGPQFIFQYYEEEERQRGNFPDRFSGHQFPNYSSELNVNALLLGDSALYLCASSFGTGEQFFGPGTRLTVL.

This chain's CDR3 is CAWSGWPLSSGEETQYF. The CDR3 DNA sequence: TGTGCCTGGAGTGGATGGCCCTTGAGTAGCGGGGAAGAGACCCAGTACTTC. J is TRBJ2-5 and V is TRBV30; TRBD2 matches at 8 bases. This CDR3 comprises 17 residues. CDR1 GTSNPN and CDR2 SVGIG come from the germline V gene (reference sequence). V lost 1 base and J lost 3; bases outside the gene matches: 13.

The chain joins TRBV20-1 to TRBJ2-1; a weak D match, TRBD2 (5 bases). Trimming stripped 3 bases from V and 0 bases from J, with 6 bases between. The CDR3 is made up of 13 amino acids. The germline V gene encodes CDR1 DFQATT and CDR2 SNEGSKA (reference sequence). Here the CDR3 reads CSAREDSYNEQFF. DNA of the CDR3: TGCAGTGCTAGGGAGGACTCCTACAATGAGCAGTTCTTC.

The chain combines TRBV5-1 with TRBJ1-2; TRBD1 might be the D (5 bases). CDR3 length equals 13 residues. The germline gives CDR1 SGHRS, CDR2 YFSETQ. The V end was cut by 2 bases, the J end by 5 bases, with 10 bases between. The chain's CDR3 is CASSFGTDYGYTF. The CDR3 DNA reads TGCGCCAGCAGCTTCGGGACGGATTATGGCTACACCTTC.

The gene calls are TRBV7-9 and TRBJ2-7, with 14 nucleotides matching TRBD2. V was clipped by 5 bases and J by 7 bases; unmatched bases: 4. The CDR3 has 14 amino acids. The germline gives CDR1 SEHNR, CDR2 FQNEAQ (reference sequence). The CDR3 sequence: CASSPWTSGGEQYF. As DNA, the CDR3 is TGTGCCAGCAGCCCGTGGACTAGCGGGGGGGAGCAGTACTTC.

The rearrangement joins TRBV30 to TRBJ2-7; D not resolved. V gave up 4 bases and J gave up 6 bases, with 19 bases separating them. The CDR3 loop spans 14 amino acids. Germline V gives CDR1 GTSNPN, CDR2 SVGIG (reference sequence). The CDR3 DNA is TGTGCCTGGACTAAAAGGAAGGGCACTCCCGAGCAGTACTTC. Translation gives CAWTKRKGTPEQYF.

Written as DNA, the CDR3 is TGCGCCAGCAGCCCCCTCCCCAGGACTGACAATGAGCAGTTCTTC. Translating it yields CASSPLPRTDNEQFF. The gene calls are TRBV4-3 and TRBJ2-1; D perhaps matches TRBD2 (5 bases). The CDR3 consists of 15 residues. Per germline, CDR1 LGHNA and CDR2 YSLEER. The germline V and J ends were trimmed by 4 bases and 5 bases, with 15 bases remaining between them.

The chain recombines TRBV5-6 with TRBJ2-2, with D tentatively TRBD2 (6 bases). V gave up 6 bases and J gave up 4 bases, with 19 bases separating them. Looked up from germline, CDR1 is SGHDT and CDR2 is YYEEEE. The CDR3 runs to 16 residues. CDR3 sequence reads: CASTSDGGRGTGELFF. In DNA form, the CDR3 reads TGTGCCAGCACCTCTGACGGGGGAAGGGGCACCGGGGAGCTGTTTTTT.

Written as DNA, the CDR3 is TGCAGTGCTAGAGGCGGGGCCGAAGCCTACGAGCAGTACTTC. This encodes CSARGGAEAYEQYF. The chain carries TRBV20-1 and TRBJ2-7; possibly TRBD2 for D (6 bases). CDR1 is DFQATT, CDR2 SNEGSKA, per germline (reference sequence). The CDR3 runs 14 residues. V was trimmed by 1 base and J by 2 bases, leaving 12 bases between them.

The rearrangement links TRBV2 to TRBJ1-2; weak D call: TRBD1 (6 bases). This CDR3 has 14 amino acids. V dropped 4 bases and J dropped 7 bases, with 16 bases sitting between them. Germline lookup yields CDR1 SNHLY and CDR2 FYNNEI. CDR3 sequence reads: CASSAGQDSGGYTF. In nucleotides, the CDR3 is TGTGCCAGCAGTGCGGGACAAGACTCTGGTGGCTACACCTTC.

The chain combines TRBV19 with TRBJ1-1; D is perhaps TRBD1 (6 bases). With 6 bases removed from V and 11 bases from J, the gap between germline ends came to 25 bases. The CDR3 consists of 15 residues. The germline V gene encodes CDR1 LNHDA and CDR2 SQIVND (reference sequence). CDR3 region: CASSPNDRLLFRAFF. Written as DNA, the CDR3 is TGTGCCAGTAGCCCCAACGACAGGTTGCTTTTCCGGGCTTTCTTT.

The chain combines TRBV28 with TRBJ2-3; D remains unclear. Between the trimmed V and J ends, which lost 1 base and 0 bases, there was a span of 11 bases. The CDR3 sequence is 16 residues long. Per the germline V gene, CDR1 is MDHEN and CDR2 is SYDVKM. CDR3 DNA: TGTGCCAGCAGTTTATCGGCGCCAACTAGCACAGATACGCAGTATTTT. Its translation is CASSLSAPTSTDTQYF.

J is TRBJ1-1 and V is TRBV5-1, with 9 bases that match TRBD1. CDR3 length: 14 residues. The V and J ends lost 4 bases and 5 bases, in that order; junction bases with no gene match: 6. CDR1 and CDR2 (germline): SGHRS, YFSETQ. DNA of the CDR3: TGCGCCAGCAGCCCAACGACAGGGGGGACTGAAGCTTTCTTT. Translated: CASSPTTGGTEAFF.

This clonotype was picked up one time. The J gene is TRBJ2-7, the V gene TRBV20-1, with D possibly TRBD2 on 6 matching bases. V was pared by 6 bases and J by 0 bases, with 18 bases between. This CDR3 is built from 15 residues. Germline V lookup: CDR1 DFQATT, CDR2 SNEGSKA (reference sequence). The CDR3 is CSALGLRIPSYEQYF. DNA for the CDR3: TGCAGTGCATTGGGACTCCGGATTCCCTCCTACGAGCAGTACTTC.